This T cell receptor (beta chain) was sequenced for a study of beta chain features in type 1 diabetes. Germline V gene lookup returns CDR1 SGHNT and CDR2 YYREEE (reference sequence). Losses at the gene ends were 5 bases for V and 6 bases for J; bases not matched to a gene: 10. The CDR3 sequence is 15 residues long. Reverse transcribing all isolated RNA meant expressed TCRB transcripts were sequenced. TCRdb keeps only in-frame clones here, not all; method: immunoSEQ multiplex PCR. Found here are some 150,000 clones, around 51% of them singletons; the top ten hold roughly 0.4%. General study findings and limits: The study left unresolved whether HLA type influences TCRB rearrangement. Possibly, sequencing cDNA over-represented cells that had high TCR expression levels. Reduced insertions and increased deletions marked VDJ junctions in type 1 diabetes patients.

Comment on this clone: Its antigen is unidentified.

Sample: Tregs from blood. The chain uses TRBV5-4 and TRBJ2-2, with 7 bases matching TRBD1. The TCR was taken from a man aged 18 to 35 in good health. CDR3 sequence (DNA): TGTGCCAGCAGTCTAACAGGGGTGACAGCCGGGGAGCTGTTTTTT. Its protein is CASSLTGVTAGELFF.